Following are 10 T cell receptor beta chains from one sample sequenced in a study of shared clonotypes between healthy human individuals. It was CD45RO-negative cells, positively selected for CCR7, that made up naive CD8 cells, with terminally differentiated effector memory CD45RA+ cells excluded. The data were produced by immunoSEQ multiplex PCR, yet TCRdb's version contains in-frame clones alone and is incomplete. This sample has nearly 2 million clones, with roughly 94% found just once. The sample consisted of naive CD8+ T cells sorted from blood. All receptors come from a man between 18 and 29 years old in good health.

The chain has TRBV19 and TRBJ2-7, with no clear D. Trimming cost V 1 base and J 6 bases, with 13 bases left between them. This CDR3 region has 14 residues. Germline values: CDR1 LNHDA, CDR2 SQIVND (reference sequence). Here the CDR3 reads CASSIVAGESEQYF. The DNA of the CDR3 is TGTGCCAGTAGTATAGTAGCAGGCGAAAGCGAGCAGTACTTC.

The V and J genes are TRBV9 and TRBJ2-3, with a tentative D call TRBD2 (6 bases). CDR3 length: 18 residues. Per the germline V gene, CDR1 is SGDLS and CDR2 is YYNGEE. Trimming left V 3 bases short and J 1 base short, with 21 bases between. CDR3 DNA sequence: TGTGCCAGCAGCGAGCCCTTACTAGCCCCCGAAGGCACAGATACGCAGTATTTT. Translated: CASSEPLLAPEGTDTQYF.

The rearrangement joins TRBV19 to TRBJ2-7; D is possibly TRBD1 or TRBD2 (5 bases each). Trimming removed 10 bases at V and 2 bases at J, with 18 bases between. This CDR3 spans 14 amino acids. Germline V gene lookup returns CDR1 LNHDA and CDR2 SQIVND (reference sequence). The CDR3 coding sequence is TGTGCCACGACTAAAGGGACGGGAACCTACGAGCAGTACTTC. Its translation: CATTKGTGTYEQYF.

The genes are TRBV5-6 and TRBJ2-1; 10 positions agree with TRBD2. Germline CDR1 SGHDT, CDR2 YYEEEE. Losses at the gene ends were 4 bases for V and 2 bases for J; bases not matched to a gene: 9. The CDR3 sequence is 17 residues long. The chain's CDR3 is CASSPSLAGFAYNEQFF. The CDR3 DNA follows: TGTGCCAGCAGCCCCTCACTAGCGGGATTCGCCTACAATGAGCAGTTCTTC.

The chain joins TRBV11-2 to TRBJ2-3, with D hard to call. Trimming removed 1 base from V and 8 bases from J, with 10 bases in between. CDR3 length: 13 residues. Germline-derived CDR1 and CDR2 are SGHAT and FQNNGV. The CDR3 reads CASSLGTQRTQYF. CDR3 coding DNA: TGTGCCAGCAGCTTAGGTACCCAGCGTACGCAGTATTTT. The full variable domain, its missing parts supplied by reference TRBV11-2 and TRBJ2-3, is EAGVAQSPRYKIIEKRQSVAFWCNPISGHATLYWYQQILGQGPKLLIQFQNNGVVDDSQLPKDRFSAERLKGVDSTLKIQPAKLEDSAVYLCASSLGTQRTQYFGPGTRLTVL.

This chain joins TRBV9 and TRBJ2-7; no firm D call. Between the trimmed V and J ends, which lost 2 bases and 5 bases, there was a span of 14 bases. CDR3 length: 14 residues. CDR1 SGDLS and CDR2 YYNGEE come from the germline V gene. The CDR3 sequence is CASSVRGKFDEQYF. Written as DNA, the CDR3 is TGTGCCAGCAGCGTGCGTGGGAAATTCGACGAGCAGTACTTC.

This chain joins TRBV4-1 and TRBJ2-4; D unresolved. Germline loops: CDR1 MGHRA, CDR2 YSYEKL. CDR3 length equals 13 residues. With 3 bases removed from V and 5 bases from J, the gap between germline ends came to 8 bases. CDR3 residues: CASSHLPENIQYF. The CDR3 DNA reads as TGCGCCAGCAGCCACCTACCAGAAAACATTCAGTACTTC.

The chain has TRBV13 and TRBJ2-7, with 7 bases identical to TRBD2. The CDR3 loop spans 13 amino acids. The V segment lost 5 bases and the J segment 12 bases; nucleotides outside the gene matches: 13. Germline CDR1 reads PRHDT; CDR2 reads FYEKMQ (reference sequence). For the CDR3, the DNA is TGTGCCAGCAGCGGGGACTACCAGCTGGGGCCGTACTTC. Translated, it gives CASSGDYQLGPYF. The full variable domain, in which reference TRBV13 and TRBJ2-7 provide the parts outside the CDR3, is AAGVIQSPRHLIKEKRETATLKCYPIPRHDTVYWYQQGPGQDPQFLISFYEKMQSDKGSIPDRFSAQQFSDYHSELNMSSLELGDSALYFCASSGDYQLGPYFGPGTRLTVT.

This clone has more than one count but fewer than ten. The identical CDR3 is also encoded by other nucleotide sequences in the sample. The rearrangement joins TRBV29-1 to TRBJ2-3; D ambiguous. V shed 6 bases and J shed 2 bases, with 3 bases lying between them. Germline V gives CDR1 SQVTM, CDR2 ANQGSEA. This CDR3 is built from 10 residues. The CDR3 here is CSVHTDTQYF. CDR3 nucleotide sequence: TGCAGCGTCCACACAGATACGCAGTATTTT.

This chain links TRBV5-1 with TRBJ2-7; 10 nucleotides match TRBD2. The V gene end was trimmed by 5 bases and the J gene end by 4 bases; junction bases not matched to a gene: 9. Per the germline V gene, CDR1 is SGHRS and CDR2 is YFSETQ. The CDR3 is 15 amino acids. CDR3: CASSFSSGSGYEQYF. The CDR3 region has the DNA TGCGCCAGCAGTTTCTCTAGCGGGAGTGGGTACGAGCAGTACTTC.